These T cell receptor beta chains were read from a single sample in a study of cytomegalovirus exposure and HLA in healthy donors. Sequencing was performed with immunoSEQ multiplex PCR; in TCRdb, only in-frame clones are kept and a portion is missing. The table lists about 140,000 clones, 70% to 90% of them singletons. Sequencing was carried out using PBMCs. The receptors shown here come from a middle-aged woman in good health and CMV-seropositive. Both conserved end residues are part of each CDR3. The D gene is left open where the match is weak. Where a row states a size, it is once, few, many or the class of an expanded clone; other rows omit it.

cdr3_nt cdr3_aa j_call clone_size d_call v_call
TGTGCCAGCAGCCCACGGTCCTACCTTGGAAACACCATATATTTT CASSPRSYLGNTIYF TRBJ1-3 few . TRBV9
TGCGCCAGCAGCCAAGTAGGAGTAGGCTATGACATTCAGTACTTC CASSQVGVGYDIQYF TRBJ2-4 . . TRBV4-1
TGTGCCAGTAGTCCCGACCGACTAGCGGGGCGCACAGATACGCAGTATTTT CASSPDRLAGRTDTQYF TRBJ2-3 . TRBD2 TRBV19
TGTGCCAGCAGCCCATGGACTAGCGGGATCAGTGAGCAGTACTTC CASSPWTSGISEQYF TRBJ2-7 . TRBD2 TRBV7-9
TGTGCCTGGAGTGCCGGGAACTCCTACGAGCAGTACTTC CAWSAGNSYEQYF TRBJ2-7 . . TRBV30
TGTGCCTGGTCCTGGACTAGCGCGCTCGAGCGGCAGTTCTTC CAWSWTSALERQFF TRBJ2-1 . TRBD2 TRBV30
TGTGCCAGCAACCGCGGACAGGGGACTAACACTGAAGCTTTCTTT CASNRGQGTNTEAFF TRBJ1-1 . TRBD1 TRBV9
TGTGCCAGCAGCCCCCGACAGGGTGCATTAGGGGAGGCCCAGTACTTC CASSPRQGALGEAQYF TRBJ2-5 . . TRBV7-9
TGTGCCAGCAGTTCTAGGACTAGCGCCAACCAAGAGACCCAGTACTTC CASSSRTSANQETQYF TRBJ2-5 . TRBD2 TRBV28
TGTGCCAGCAGTGGAGGACAGTCAAATTCACCCCTCCACTTT CASSGGQSNSPLHF TRBJ1-6 few . TRBV6-1
TGTGCCAGCAGCTTATCAGTGGGACTAGCGGCTTTAGAGACCCAGTACTTC CASSLSVGLAALETQYF TRBJ2-5 . TRBD2 TRBV7-9
TGCGCCAGCAGCTTGGAAACTAGCGGGAGTTTCCATGAGCAGTTCTTC CASSLETSGSFHEQFF TRBJ2-1 . TRBD2 TRBV5-1
TGTGCCAGCAGCTTGGAGGCTAGGGATACGCAGTATTTT CASSLEARDTQYF TRBJ2-3 . . TRBV5-4
TGTGCCAGCAGCTCAGCGAGCAGAGCCTATAATTCACCCCTCCACTTT CASSSASRAYNSPLHF TRBJ1-6 . . TRBV5-4
TGTGCCAGCAGCTTAGATACCAGGGGGGCAGGTGGCTACACCTTC CASSLDTRGAGGYTF TRBJ1-2 once TRBD1 TRBV11-2
TGCGCCAGCAGCCCCACAGGGGAATACGAGCAGTACTTC CASSPTGEYEQYF TRBJ2-7 . TRBD1 TRBV4-1
TGTGCCAGCAGCTTTAGACAGGGGGCAACCCCCTACAATGAGCAGTTCTTC CASSFRQGATPYNEQFF TRBJ2-1 . TRBD1 TRBV5-6
TGCGCCAGCAGCACGGGACAGACTCAAGAGACCCAGTACTTC CASSTGQTQETQYF TRBJ2-5 . TRBD1 TRBV4-1
TGTGCCACCAGCAGAGTGACAGGGGTAGAAAAACTGTTTTTT CATSRVTGVEKLFF TRBJ1-4 . TRBD1 TRBV15
TGTGCCAGCAGCGTAGGACAGAGCTCTGGAAACACCATATATTTT CASSVGQSSGNTIYF TRBJ1-3 . . TRBV9
TGTGCCAGCTCACCTAGCAGGACAGGGATAGATTACGAGCAGTACTTC CASSPSRTGIDYEQYF TRBJ2-7 . TRBD1 TRBV18
TGTGCCAGCAGCTATTCGAATGTGCGCGGGATGGGAGATACGCAGTATTTT CASSYSNVRGMGDTQYF TRBJ2-3 few . TRBV21-1
TGTGCCAGCAGCAAAGGGAAGCGGGAGGGCCTTGGGCAGTTCTTC CASSKGKREGLGQFF TRBJ2-1 . TRBD2 TRBV7-9
TGTGCCAGTACCACGACAGGGACCCACACTGAAGCTTTCTTT CASTTTGTHTEAFF TRBJ1-1 . TRBD1 TRBV19
TGTGCCAGCAGCTTGAGCATAGGGGCCAACTACGAGCAGTACTTC CASSLSIGANYEQYF TRBJ2-7 . . TRBV5-6
TGTGCCAGCAGCCCAACCCGGGACAGGGGGATCGAGACCCAGTACTTC CASSPTRDRGIETQYF TRBJ2-5 . TRBD1 TRBV5-4
TGTGCCAGTAGGGGGACACAATACAATGAGCAGTTCTTC CASRGTQYNEQFF TRBJ2-1 few . TRBV19
TGTGCCAGCAGTGAAGCGAGGAGAAATTCACCCCTCCACTTT CASSEARRNSPLHF TRBJ1-6 . . TRBV6-1
TGTGCCAGCAGCCCCGTAGGGCGGGAGGGCCCAGATACGCAGTATTTT CASSPVGREGPDTQYF TRBJ2-3 . TRBD2 TRBV7-3
TGTGCCAGCAGCCAGAAAGACAGATTCTCTGGAAACACCATATATTTT CASSQKDRFSGNTIYF TRBJ1-3 . . TRBV5-4
TGCGCCAGCAGCTTGCGGGGCTACGAGCAGTACTTC CASSLRGYEQYF TRBJ2-7 . . TRBV5-1
TGTGCCAGCAGCAAAGCGCGCACCGGGGAGCTGTTTTTT CASSKARTGELFF TRBJ2-2 . . TRBV21-1
TGTGCCAGCACCGAGAGCGGGGGGGCCTACGAGCAGTACTTC CASTESGGAYEQYF TRBJ2-7 . TRBD2 TRBV6-5
TGTGCCAGCAGCAGAGACGGGGGGCTGTCTCCTTACGAGCAGTACTTC CASSRDGGLSPYEQYF TRBJ2-7 . . TRBV27
TGTGCCTGTCAGCGGGAAATGGGCAATGAGCAGTTCTTC CACQREMGNEQFF TRBJ2-1 . TRBD2 TRBV30
TGTGCCAGCAGTACGGACAGGGTACCCCCTCCGGAGCAGTTCTTC CASSTDRVPPPEQFF TRBJ2-1 . TRBD1 TRBV19
TGTGCCAGCAGTATGGGGGGAGGGTACGAGCAGTACTTC CASSMGGGYEQYF TRBJ2-7 . TRBD2 TRBV6-1
TGTGCCAGTAGACCTGACAGGTCGACGGGATCACCCCTCCACTTT CASRPDRSTGSPLHF TRBJ1-6 . . TRBV19
TGTGCCACCAGCAGAGTCCTCGGAGAGACCCAGTACTTC CATSRVLGETQYF TRBJ2-5 few . TRBV15
TGTGCCAGCAGCGCGGGAGGGGGCCCAACAGATACGCAGTATTTT CASSAGGGPTDTQYF TRBJ2-3 . TRBD2 TRBV7-2
TGCGCCAGCAGCTTGATGCAGGATCAGCCCCAGCATTTT CASSLMQDQPQHF TRBJ1-5 . . TRBV5-1
TGTGCCAGCAGTCCAAACGCAGGGGGCGCAGATACGCAGTATTTT CASSPNAGGADTQYF TRBJ2-3 . TRBD1 TRBV27
TGTGCCAGCAGCTTAGGGCAGGGGGCCGGGGAGACCCAGTACTTC CASSLGQGAGETQYF TRBJ2-5 . TRBD1 TRBV7-6
TGTGCCAGCAGGGAGTCGGGAGATCCGTTCTACGAGCAGTACTTC CASRESGDPFYEQYF TRBJ2-7 few . TRBV27
TGTGCCAGCAGCCAAACGGTCACTGAAGCTTTCTTT CASSQTVTEAFF TRBJ1-1 . . TRBV28
TGTGCCAGCAGTTGGGGACAGGGCGATCATCAGCCCCAGCATTTT CASSWGQGDHQPQHF TRBJ1-5 . TRBD1 TRBV28
TGTGCCAGCGAGGGACAGGGGGATGAAGCTTTCTTT CASEGQGDEAFF TRBJ1-1 . TRBD1 TRBV6-1
TGTGCCAGTAGTATAGCAGGGAACTACGAGCAGTACTTC CASSIAGNYEQYF TRBJ2-7 . . TRBV19
TGTGCCAGCAGTTCCGGGACTAGCGGGAGATACGAGCAGTACTTC CASSSGTSGRYEQYF TRBJ2-7 once TRBD2 TRBV27
TGTGCCAGTAGTATCTCCTACGGGGACACTGAAGCTTTCTTT CASSISYGDTEAFF TRBJ1-1 . . TRBV19
TGTGCCAGCAGCTTGGTGAGGGAGTTTTACAATGAGCAGTTCTTC CASSLVREFYNEQFF TRBJ2-1 . . TRBV5-6
TGTGCCAGCAGTGAAACTAGCGGGAGGTACAATGAGCAGTTCTTC CASSETSGRYNEQFF TRBJ2-1 . TRBD2 TRBV2
TGCGCCAGCAGCTTGACGACTAGCGGGCCCTCCCCCTACAATGAGCAGTTCTTC CASSLTTSGPSPYNEQFF TRBJ2-1 . TRBD2 TRBV5-1